This T cell receptor (beta chain) comes out of a study of blood T cells in healthy people across ages. Study-level findings and limits: With naive T cell percentage, TCR beta diversity showed a strong correlation.

Unmatched junction bases numbered 12, after V lost 0 bases and J lost 5 bases. Per germline, CDR1 DFQATT and CDR2 SNEGSKA (reference sequence). There are 17 residues in the CDR3. This clonotype was seen more than once but under ten times. The antigen remains undetermined. Each sample gave at least 7 million isolated PBMCs. Combining a sample-barcoded 5' primer with a J-beta primer mix, a second PCR ran for about 7 to 12 cycles. TCRdb fed the 5' RACE reads into MiXCR, producing one record per CDR3 protein. The sample contains about 840,000 distinct CDR3 sequences, just under 30% of which appear only once. These data were likewise used in another study, on T cells of mothers and their children. That paper states: A few mothers and their six children, all healthy Caucasians, donated. RNA that had been extracted went wholly into cDNA synthesis, at around 1.6 ug per 15 ul.

The sequenced material came from blood. This clonotype was obtained from a woman in her thirties or forties in good health. The chain employs TRBV20-1 and TRBJ2-7, with 11 bases matching TRBD1. CDR3 DNA sequence: TGCAGTGCTAGAGATCTGCGCGCCGGGACAGGGGGAGACGAGCAGTACTTC. As protein: CSARDLRAGTGGDEQYF.